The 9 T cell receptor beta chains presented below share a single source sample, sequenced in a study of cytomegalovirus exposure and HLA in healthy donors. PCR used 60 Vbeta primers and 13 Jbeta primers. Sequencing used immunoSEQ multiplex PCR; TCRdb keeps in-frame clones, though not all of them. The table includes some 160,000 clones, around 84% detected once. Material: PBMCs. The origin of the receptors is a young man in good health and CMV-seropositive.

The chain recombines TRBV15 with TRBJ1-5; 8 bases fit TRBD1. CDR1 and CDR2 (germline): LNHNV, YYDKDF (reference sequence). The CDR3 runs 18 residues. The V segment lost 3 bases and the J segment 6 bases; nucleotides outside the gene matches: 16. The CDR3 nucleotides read TGTGCCACCAGCAGTCATCTTACGGACCGGACAGGGCTTCAGCCCCAGCATTTT. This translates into CATSSHLTDRTGLQPQHF.

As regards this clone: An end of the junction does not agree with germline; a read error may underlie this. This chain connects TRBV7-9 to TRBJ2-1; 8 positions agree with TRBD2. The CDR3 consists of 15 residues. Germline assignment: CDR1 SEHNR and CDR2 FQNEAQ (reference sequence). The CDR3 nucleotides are TGTTCCAGCAGCCGGAGCGGGGGAGCCTACAATGAGCAGTTCTTC. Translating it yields CSSSRSGGAYNEQFF.

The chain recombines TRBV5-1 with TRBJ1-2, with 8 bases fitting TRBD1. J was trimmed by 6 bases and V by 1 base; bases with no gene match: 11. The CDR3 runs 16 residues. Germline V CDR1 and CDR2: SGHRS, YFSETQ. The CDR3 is CASSLNPGQGVDGYTF. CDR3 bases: TGCGCCAGCAGCTTGAACCCTGGACAGGGCGTGGATGGCTACACCTTC.

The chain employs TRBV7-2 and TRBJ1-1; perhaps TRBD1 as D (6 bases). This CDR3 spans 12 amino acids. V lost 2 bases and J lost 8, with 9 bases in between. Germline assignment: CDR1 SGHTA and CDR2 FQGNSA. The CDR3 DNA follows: TGTGCCAGCAGCTTAACAGGGCTCGAAGCTTTCTTT. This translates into CASSLTGLEAFF.

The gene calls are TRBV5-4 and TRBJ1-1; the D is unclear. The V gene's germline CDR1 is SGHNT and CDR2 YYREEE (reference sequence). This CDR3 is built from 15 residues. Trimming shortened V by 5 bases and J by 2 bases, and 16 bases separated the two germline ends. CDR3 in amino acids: CASRPKPGLNTEAFF. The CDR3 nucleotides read TGTGCCAGCAGACCTAAGCCTGGACTCAACACTGAAGCTTTCTTT.

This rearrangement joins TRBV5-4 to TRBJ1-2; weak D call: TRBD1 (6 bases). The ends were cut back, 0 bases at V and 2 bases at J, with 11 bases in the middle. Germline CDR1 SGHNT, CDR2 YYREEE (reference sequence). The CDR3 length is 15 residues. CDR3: CASSLGSGVNYGYTF. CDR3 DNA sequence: TGTGCCAGCAGCTTGGGGTCAGGGGTCAACTATGGCTACACCTTC.

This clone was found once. In nucleotides, the CDR3 is TGTGCCAGCAGCCAAGTCGGCTACCGAGGTGACAATGAGCAGTTCTTC. It is translated as CASSQVGYRGDNEQFF. V gene TRBV4-2 combines with J gene TRBJ2-1; D is uncertain. CDR1 is LGHNA and CDR2 is YNFKEQ in the germline V gene. The CDR3 covers 16 residues. Trimming left V 1 base short and J 5 bases short, with 15 bases between.

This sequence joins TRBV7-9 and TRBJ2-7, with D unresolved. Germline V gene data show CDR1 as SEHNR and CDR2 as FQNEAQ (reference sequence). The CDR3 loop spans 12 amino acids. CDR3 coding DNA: TGTTCCAGCAGCAGCGACGGCTACGAGCAGTACGTC. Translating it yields CSSSSDGYEQYV.

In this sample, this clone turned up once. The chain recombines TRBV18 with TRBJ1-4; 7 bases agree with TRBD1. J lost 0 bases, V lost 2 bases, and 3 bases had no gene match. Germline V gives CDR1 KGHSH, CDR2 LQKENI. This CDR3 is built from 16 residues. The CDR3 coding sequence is TGTGCCAGCTCACCAATCAGGGGGGCAACTAATGAAAAACTGTTTTTT. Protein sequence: CASSPIRGATNEKLFF. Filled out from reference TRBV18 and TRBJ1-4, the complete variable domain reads NAGVMQNPRHLVRRRGQEARLRCSPMKGHSHVYWYRQLPEEGLKFMVYLQKENIIDESGMPKERFSAEFPKEGPSILRIQQVVRGDSAAYFCASSPIRGATNEKLFFGSGTQLSVL.